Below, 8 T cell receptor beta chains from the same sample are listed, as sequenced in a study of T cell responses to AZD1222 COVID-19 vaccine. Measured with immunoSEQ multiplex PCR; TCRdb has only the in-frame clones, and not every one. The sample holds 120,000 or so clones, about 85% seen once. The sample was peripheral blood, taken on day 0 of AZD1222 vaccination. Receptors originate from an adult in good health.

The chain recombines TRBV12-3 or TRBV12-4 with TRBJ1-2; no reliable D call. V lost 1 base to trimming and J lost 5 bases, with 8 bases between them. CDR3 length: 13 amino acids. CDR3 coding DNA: TGTGCCAGCAGTTTAGGGACCGAATATGGCTACACCTTC. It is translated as CASSLGTEYGYTF.

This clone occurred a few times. DNA for the CDR3: TGTGCCAGCAGGTCCGAATGGTTGCCCCTCCACTTT. Its protein is CASRSEWLPLHF. V is TRBV6-5 and J is TRBJ1-6; D gene uncertain. CDR3 length equals 12 residues. Germline CDR1 reads MNHEY; CDR2 reads SVGAGI. V shed 6 bases and J shed 13 bases, with 13 bases lying between them.

The chain's CDR3 is CASSSQEFNEKLFF. DNA for the CDR3: TGTGCCAGCAGTTCACAGGAGTTTAATGAAAAACTGTTTTTT. This chain joins TRBV27 and TRBJ1-4, with D possibly TRBD1 on 5 matching bases. Between the trimmed V and J ends, which lost 4 bases and 4 bases, there was a span of 10 bases. Per the germline V gene, CDR1 is MNHEY and CDR2 is SMNVEV (reference sequence). The CDR3 consists of 14 residues.

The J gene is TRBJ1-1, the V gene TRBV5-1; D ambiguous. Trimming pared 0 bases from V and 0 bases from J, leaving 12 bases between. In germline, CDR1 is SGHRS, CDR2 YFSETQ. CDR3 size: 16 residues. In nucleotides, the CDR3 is TGCGCCAGCAGCTTGGGGGTCGATCGGGTGAACACTGAAGCTTTCTTT. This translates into CASSLGVDRVNTEAFF. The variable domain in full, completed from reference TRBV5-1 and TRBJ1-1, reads KAGVTQTPRYLIKTRGQQVTLSCSPISGHRSVSWYQQTPGQGLQFLFEYFSETQRNKGNFPGRFSGRQFSNSRSEMNVSTLELGDSALYLCASSLGVDRVNTEAFFGQGTRLTVV.

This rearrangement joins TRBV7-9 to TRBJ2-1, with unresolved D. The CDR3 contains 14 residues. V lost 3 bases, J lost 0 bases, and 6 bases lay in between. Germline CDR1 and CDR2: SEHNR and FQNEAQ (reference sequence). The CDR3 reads CASSLSDSYNEQFF. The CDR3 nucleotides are TGTGCCAGCAGCTTGTCGGACTCCTACAATGAGCAGTTCTTC.

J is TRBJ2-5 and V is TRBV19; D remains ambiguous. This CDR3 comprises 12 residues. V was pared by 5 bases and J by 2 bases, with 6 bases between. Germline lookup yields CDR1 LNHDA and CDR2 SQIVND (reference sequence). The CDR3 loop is CASSAIQETQYF. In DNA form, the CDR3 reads TGTGCCAGTAGTGCGATACAAGAGACCCAGTACTTC. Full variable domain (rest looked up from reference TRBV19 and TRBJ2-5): DGGITQSPKYLFRKEGQNVTLSCEQNLNHDAMYWYRQDPGQGLRLIYYSQIVNDFQKGDIAEGYSVSREKKESFPLTVTSAQKNPTAFYLCASSAIQETQYFGPGTRLLVL.

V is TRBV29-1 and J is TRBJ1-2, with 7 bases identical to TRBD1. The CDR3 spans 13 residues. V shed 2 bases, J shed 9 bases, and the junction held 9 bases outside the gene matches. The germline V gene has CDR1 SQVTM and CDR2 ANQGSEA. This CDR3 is CSVELQGGRSYTF. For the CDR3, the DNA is TGCAGCGTTGAACTTCAGGGGGGAAGGAGCTACACCTTC.

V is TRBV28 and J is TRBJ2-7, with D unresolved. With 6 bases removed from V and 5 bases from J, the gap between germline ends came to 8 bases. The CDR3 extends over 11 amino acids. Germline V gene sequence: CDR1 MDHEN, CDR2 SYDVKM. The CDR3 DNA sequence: TGTGCCAGCAGCTCAGAGGACGAGCAGTACTTC. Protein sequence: CASSSEDEQYF.